Listed here is a single T cell receptor beta chain. The target antigen is unknown. The sample comes from a study of shared clonotypes between healthy human individuals. The CDR3 is 14 amino acids. Looked up from germline, CDR1 is SGHVS and CDR2 is FQNEAQ. Losses at the gene ends were 5 bases for V and 3 bases for J; bases not matched to a gene: 7. Every subset had its genomic DNA shared out evenly among several immunoSEQ plates. Generated by immunoSEQ multiplex PCR, the TCRdb table keeps only in-frame clones and is missing some. The data contain over 2 million clones, 85% to 95% of them singletons. General study points: Blood was the only sampled material, and tissue repertoires likely differ. Naive CD4 clonotypes overlapped across a handful of donors at around 4.8%.

V usage is TRBV7-8 and J usage is TRBJ2-7; 7 bases agree with TRBD1. The source is a young man in good health. Some clones in this sample may be carry-over from other donors' samples. The sequenced sample was naive CD4+ T cells from PBMCs. Subset specified: CD45RA+ positively selected. CDR3 coding DNA: TGTGCCAGCAGCCCCGGACAGGCTGACTACGAGCAGTACTTC. It is translated as CASSPGQADYEQYF.